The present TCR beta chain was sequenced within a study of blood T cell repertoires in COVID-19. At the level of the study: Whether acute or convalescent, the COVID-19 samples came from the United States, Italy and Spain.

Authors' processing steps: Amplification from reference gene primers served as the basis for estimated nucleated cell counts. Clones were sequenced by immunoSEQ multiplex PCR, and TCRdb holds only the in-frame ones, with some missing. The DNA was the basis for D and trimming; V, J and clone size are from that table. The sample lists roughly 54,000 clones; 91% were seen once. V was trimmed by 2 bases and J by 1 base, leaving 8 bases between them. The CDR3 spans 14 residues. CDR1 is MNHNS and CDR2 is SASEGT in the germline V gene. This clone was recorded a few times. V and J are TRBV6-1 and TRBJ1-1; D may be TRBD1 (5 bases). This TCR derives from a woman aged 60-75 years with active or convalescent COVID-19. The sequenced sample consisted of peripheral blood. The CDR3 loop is CASSEWGANTEAFF. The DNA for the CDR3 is TGTGCCAGCAGTGAATGGGGCGCGAACACTGAAGCTTTCTTT.